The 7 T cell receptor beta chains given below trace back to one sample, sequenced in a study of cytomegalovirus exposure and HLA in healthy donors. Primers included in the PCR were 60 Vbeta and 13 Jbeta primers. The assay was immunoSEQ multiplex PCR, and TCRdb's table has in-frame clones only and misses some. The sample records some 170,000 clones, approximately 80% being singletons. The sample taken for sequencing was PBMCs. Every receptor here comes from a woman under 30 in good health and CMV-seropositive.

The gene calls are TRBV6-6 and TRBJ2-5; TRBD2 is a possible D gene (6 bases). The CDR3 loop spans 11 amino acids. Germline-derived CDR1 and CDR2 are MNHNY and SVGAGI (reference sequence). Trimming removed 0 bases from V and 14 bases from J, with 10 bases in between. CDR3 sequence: CASSYSLGGYF. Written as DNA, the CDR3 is TGTGCCAGCAGTTACTCATTGGGGGGATACTTC.

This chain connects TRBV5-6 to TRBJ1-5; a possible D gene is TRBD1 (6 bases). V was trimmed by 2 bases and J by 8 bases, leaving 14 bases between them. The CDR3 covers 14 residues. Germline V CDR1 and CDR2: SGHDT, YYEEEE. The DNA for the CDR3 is TGTGCCAGCAGCTTACAGGGTCGGTGGGAGCCCCAGCATTTT. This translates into CASSLQGRWEPQHF. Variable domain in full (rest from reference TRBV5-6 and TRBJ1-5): DAGVTQSPTHLIKTRGQQVTLRCSPKSGHDTVSWYQQALGQGPQFIFQYYEEEERQRGNFPDRFSGHQFPNYSSELNVNALLLGDSALYLCASSLQGRWEPQHFGDGTRLSIL.

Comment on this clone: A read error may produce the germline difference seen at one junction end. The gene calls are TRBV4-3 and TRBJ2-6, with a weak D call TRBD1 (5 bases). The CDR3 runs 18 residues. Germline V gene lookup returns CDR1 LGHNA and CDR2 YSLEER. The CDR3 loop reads CASSQRTNQYSGANGLTF. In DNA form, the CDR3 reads TGCGCCAGCAGCCAACGAACCAATCAATACTCTGGGGCCAACGGCCTGACTTTC.

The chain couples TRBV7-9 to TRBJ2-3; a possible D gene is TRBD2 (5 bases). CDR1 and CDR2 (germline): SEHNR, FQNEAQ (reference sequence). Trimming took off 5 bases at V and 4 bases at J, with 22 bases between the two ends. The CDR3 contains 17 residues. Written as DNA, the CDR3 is TGTGCCAGCAGCCCCGCCCCCCGGACTTCATCCGCAGATACGCAGTATTTT. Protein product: CASSPAPRTSSADTQYF.

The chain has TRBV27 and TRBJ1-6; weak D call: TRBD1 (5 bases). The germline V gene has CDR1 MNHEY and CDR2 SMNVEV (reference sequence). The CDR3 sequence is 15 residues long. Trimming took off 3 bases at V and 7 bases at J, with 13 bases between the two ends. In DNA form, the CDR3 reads TGTGCCAGCAGTTTGGGGCAGGGTGCCAATTCACCCCTCCACTTT. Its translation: CASSLGQGANSPLHF.

Here the CDR3 reads CASSQDRVNNEQYF. The DNA of the CDR3 is TGCGCCAGCAGCCAAGACAGGGTGAACAACGAGCAGTACTTC. This sequence joins TRBV4-3 and TRBJ2-7; weak D call: TRBD1 (5 bases). CDR1 LGHNA and CDR2 YSLEER come from the germline V gene. Trimming left V 0 bases short and J 5 bases short, with 11 bases between. This CDR3 contains 14 residues.

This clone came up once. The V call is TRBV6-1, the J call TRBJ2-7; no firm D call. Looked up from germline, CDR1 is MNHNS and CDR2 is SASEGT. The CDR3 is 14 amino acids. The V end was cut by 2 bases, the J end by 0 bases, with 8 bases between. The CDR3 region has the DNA TGTGCCAGCAGTGAATACAGAGACTCCTACGAGCAGTACTTC. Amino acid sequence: CASSEYRDSYEQYF.